This TCR beta chain was identified in a study of shared clonotypes between healthy human individuals. On this clone: At the DNA level, this CDR3 is encoded by other sequences in the same sample as well.

TCRdb's copy holds only in-frame clones and misses some; the assay was immunoSEQ multiplex PCR. Seen here are 1.5 million to 1.9 million clones, under 99% observed once, and the top ten hold 0.45%. Germline CDR1 is KGHSH and CDR2 is LQKENI. CDR3 size: 13 residues. Trimming pared 6 bases from V and 0 bases from J, leaving 5 bases between. Those who donated, Caucasian adults without exception, all lived in Nashville, Tennessee. Sample: naive CD4+ T cells sorted from blood. The sample's subset: CD45RA+ positively selected. This receptor was obtained from a man aged 25 to 40 in good health. The rearrangement uses TRBV18 and TRBJ1-4; the D is unclear. The CDR3 DNA reads as TGTGCCAGCTCCCCTGCAACTAATGAAAAACTGTTTTTT. Translated, it gives CASSPATNEKLFF.